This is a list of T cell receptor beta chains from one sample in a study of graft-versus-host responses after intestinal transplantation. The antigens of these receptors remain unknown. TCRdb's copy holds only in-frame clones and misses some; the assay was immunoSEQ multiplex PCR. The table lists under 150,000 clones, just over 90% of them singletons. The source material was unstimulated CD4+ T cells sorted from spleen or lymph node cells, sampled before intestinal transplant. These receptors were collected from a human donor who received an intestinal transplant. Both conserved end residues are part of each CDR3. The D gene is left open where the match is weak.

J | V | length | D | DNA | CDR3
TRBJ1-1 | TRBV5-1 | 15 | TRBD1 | TGCGCCAGCAGCGTAGGGGGCACCTCTATCAGTGAAGCTTTCTTT | CASSVGGTSISEAFF
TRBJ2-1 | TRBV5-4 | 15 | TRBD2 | TGTGCCAGCAGTTTCGGACTAGCGGGGGAAAATGAGCAGTTCTTC | CASSFGLAGENEQFF
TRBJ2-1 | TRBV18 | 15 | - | TGTGCCAGCTCACCTCAGGACAACCACTACAATGAGCAGTTCTTC | CASSPQDNHYNEQFF
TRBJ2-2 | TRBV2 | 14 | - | TGTGCCAGCAGCGCAACTGCGAACACCGGGGAGCTGTTTTTT | CASSATANTGELFF
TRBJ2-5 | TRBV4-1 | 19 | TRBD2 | TGCGCCAGCAGCCCGCAGGGGAGCGGGGGGGGTTCGTACCAAGAGACCCAGTACTTC | CASSPQGSGGGSYQETQYF
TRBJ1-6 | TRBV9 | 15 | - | TGTGCCAGCAGCATGTTCCCGGGGGGGGAATCACCCCTCCACTTT | CASSMFPGGESPLHF
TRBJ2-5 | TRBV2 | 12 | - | TGTGCCAGCAGTGTGGGCCAAGAGACCCAGTACTTC | CASSVGQETQYF
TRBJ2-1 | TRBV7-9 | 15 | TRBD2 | TGTGCCAGCAGCTACACTAGCGGGGCCTACAATGAGCAGTTCTTC | CASSYTSGAYNEQFF
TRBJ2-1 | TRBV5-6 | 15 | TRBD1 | TGTGCCAGCAGCTTGACGAGGGGGCCCCACAATGAGCAGTTCTTC | CASSLTRGPHNEQFF
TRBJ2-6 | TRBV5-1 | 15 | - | TGCGCCAGCAGCTTGGGACAGGCTGGGGCCAACGTCCTGACTTTC | CASSLGQAGANVLTF